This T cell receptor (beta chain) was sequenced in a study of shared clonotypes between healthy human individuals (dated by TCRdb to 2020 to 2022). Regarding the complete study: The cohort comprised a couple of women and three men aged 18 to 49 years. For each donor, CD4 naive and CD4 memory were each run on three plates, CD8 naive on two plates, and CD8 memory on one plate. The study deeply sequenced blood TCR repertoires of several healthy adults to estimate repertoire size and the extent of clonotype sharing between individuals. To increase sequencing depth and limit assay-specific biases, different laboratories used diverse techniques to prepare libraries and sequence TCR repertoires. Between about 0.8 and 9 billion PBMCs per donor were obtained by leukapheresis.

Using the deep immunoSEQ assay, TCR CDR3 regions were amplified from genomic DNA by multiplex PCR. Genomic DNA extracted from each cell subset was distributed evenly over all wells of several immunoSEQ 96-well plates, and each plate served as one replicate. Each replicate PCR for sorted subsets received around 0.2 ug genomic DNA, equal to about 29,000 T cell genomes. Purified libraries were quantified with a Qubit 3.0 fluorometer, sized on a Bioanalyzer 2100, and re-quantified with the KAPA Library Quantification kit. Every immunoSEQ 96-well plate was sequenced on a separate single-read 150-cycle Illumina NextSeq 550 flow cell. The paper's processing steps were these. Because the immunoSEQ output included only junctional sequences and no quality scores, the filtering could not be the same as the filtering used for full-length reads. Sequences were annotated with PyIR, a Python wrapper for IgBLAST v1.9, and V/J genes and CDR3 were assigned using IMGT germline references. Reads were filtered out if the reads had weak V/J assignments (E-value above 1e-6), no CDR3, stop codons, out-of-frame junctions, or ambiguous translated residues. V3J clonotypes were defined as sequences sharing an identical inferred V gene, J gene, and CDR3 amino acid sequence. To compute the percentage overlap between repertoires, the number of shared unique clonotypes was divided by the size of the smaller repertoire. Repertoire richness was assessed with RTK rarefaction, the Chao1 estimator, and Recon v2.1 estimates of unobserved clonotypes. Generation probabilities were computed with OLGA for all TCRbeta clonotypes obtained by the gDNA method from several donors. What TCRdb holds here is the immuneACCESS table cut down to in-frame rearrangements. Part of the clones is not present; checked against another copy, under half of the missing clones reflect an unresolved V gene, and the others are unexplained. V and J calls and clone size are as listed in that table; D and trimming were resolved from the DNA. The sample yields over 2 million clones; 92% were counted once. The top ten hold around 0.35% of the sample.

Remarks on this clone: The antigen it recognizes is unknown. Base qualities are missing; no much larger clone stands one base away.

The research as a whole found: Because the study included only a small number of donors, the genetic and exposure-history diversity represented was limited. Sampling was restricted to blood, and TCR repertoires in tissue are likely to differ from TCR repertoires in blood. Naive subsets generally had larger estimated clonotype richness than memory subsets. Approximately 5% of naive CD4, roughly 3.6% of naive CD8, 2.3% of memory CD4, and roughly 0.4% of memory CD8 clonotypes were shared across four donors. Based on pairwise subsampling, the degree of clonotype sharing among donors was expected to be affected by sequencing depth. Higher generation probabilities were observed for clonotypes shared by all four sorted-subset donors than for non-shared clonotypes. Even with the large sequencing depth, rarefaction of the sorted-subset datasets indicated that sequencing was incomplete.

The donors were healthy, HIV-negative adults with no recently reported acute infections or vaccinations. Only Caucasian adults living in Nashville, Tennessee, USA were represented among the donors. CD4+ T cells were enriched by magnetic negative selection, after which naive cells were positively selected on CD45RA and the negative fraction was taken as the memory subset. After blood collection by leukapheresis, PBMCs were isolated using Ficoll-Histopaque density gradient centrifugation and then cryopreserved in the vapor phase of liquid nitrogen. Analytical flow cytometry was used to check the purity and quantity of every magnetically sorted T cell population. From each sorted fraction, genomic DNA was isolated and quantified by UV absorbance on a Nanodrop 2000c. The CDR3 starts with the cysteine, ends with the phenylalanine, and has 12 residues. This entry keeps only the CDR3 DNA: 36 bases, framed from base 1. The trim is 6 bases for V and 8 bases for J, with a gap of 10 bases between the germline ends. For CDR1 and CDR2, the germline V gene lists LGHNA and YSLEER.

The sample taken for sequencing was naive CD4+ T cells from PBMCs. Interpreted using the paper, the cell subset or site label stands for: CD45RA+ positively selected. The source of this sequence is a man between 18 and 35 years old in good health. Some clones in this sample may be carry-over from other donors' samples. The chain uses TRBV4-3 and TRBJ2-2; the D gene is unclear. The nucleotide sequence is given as TGCGCCAGCAGTCTCGAGGCTGGGGAGCTGTTTTTT. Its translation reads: CASSLEAGELFF.